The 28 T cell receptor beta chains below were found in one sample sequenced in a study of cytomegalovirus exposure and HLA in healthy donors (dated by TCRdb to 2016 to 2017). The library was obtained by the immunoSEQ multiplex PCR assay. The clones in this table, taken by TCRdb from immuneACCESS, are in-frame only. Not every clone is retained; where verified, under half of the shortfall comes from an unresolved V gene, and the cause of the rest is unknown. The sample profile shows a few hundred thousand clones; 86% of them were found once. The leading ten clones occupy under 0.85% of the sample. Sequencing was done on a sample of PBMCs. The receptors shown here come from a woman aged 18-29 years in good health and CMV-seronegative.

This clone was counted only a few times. CDR3 in amino acids: CASSPQAGGSDGYTF. CDR3 bases: TGTGCCAGCTCACCACAAGCAGGGGGAAGTGACGGCTACACCTTC. The chain joins TRBV18 to TRBJ1-2; 7 bases fit TRBD1. The germline gives CDR1 KGHSH, CDR2 LQKENI. The V segment lost 1 base and the J segment 8 bases; nucleotides outside the gene matches: 10. The CDR3 runs 15 residues.

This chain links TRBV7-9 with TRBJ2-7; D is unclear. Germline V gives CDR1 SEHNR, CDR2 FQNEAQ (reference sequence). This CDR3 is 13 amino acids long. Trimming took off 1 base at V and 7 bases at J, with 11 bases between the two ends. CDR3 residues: CASSLDRTGEQYF. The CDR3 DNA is TGTGCCAGCAGCTTAGACCGAACCGGGGAGCAGTACTTC. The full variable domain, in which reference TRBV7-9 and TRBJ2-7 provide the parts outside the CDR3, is DTGVSQNPRHKITKRGQNVTFRCDPISEHNRLYWYRQTLGQGPEFLTYFQNEAQLEKSRLLSDRFSAERPKGSFSTLEIQRTEQGDSAMYLCASSLDRTGEQYFGPGTRLTVT.

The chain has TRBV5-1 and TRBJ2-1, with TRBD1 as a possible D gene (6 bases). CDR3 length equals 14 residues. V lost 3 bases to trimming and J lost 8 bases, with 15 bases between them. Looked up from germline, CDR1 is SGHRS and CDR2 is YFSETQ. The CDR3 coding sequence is TGCGCCAGCAGCTCCGAACAGGGTCACGATGAGCAGTTCTTC. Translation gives CASSSEQGHDEQFF.

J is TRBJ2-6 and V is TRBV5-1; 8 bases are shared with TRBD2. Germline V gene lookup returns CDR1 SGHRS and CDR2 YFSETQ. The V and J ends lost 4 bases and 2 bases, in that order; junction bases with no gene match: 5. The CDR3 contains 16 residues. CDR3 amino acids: CASSPTAGAGANVLTF. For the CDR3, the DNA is TGCGCCAGCAGCCCCACAGCGGGGGCTGGGGCCAACGTCCTGACTTTC. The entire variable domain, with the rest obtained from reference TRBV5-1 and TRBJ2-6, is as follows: KAGVTQTPRYLIKTRGQQVTLSCSPISGHRSVSWYQQTPGQGLQFLFEYFSETQRNKGNFPGRFSGRQFSNSRSEMNVSTLELGDSALYLCASSPTAGAGANVLTFGAGSRLTVL.

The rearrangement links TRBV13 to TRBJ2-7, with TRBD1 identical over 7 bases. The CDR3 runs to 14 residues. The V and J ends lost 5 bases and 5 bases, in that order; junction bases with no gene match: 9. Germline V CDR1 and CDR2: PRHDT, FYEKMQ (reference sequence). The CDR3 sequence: CASSAGTGDHEQYF. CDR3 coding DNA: TGTGCCAGCAGCGCGGGTACAGGGGACCACGAGCAGTACTTC. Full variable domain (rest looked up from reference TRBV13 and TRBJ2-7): AAGVIQSPRHLIKEKRETATLKCYPIPRHDTVYWYQQGPGQDPQFLISFYEKMQSDKGSIPDRFSAQQFSDYHSELNMSSLELGDSALYFCASSAGTGDHEQYFGPGTRLTVT.

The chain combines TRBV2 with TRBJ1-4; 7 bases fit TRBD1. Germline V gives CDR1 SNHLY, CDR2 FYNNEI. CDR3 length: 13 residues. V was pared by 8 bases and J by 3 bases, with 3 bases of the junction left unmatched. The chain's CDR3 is CASGTEANEKLFF. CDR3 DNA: TGTGCCAGCGGGACAGAGGCTAATGAAAAACTGTTTTTT.

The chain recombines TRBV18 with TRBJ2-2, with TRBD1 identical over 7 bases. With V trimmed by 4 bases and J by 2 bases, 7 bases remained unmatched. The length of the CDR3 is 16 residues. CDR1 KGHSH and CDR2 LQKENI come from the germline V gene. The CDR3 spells CASSQRTGSNTGELFF. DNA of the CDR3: TGTGCCAGCTCACAGAGGACAGGCTCAAACACCGGGGAGCTGTTTTTT.

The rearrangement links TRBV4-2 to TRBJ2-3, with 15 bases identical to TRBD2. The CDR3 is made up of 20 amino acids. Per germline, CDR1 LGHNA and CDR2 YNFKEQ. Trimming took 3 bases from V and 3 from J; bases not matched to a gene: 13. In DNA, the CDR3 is TGTGCCAGCAGCCATCCCGGACTAGCGGGAGGGCCGAGGGGAACAGATACGCAGTATTTT. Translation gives CASSHPGLAGGPRGTDTQYF.

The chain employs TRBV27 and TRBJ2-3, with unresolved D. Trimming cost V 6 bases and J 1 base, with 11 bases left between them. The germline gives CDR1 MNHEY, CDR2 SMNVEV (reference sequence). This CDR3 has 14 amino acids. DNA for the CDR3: TGTGCCAGCAGCACCCGCCGAGGCACAGATACGCAGTATTTT. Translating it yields CASSTRRGTDTQYF.

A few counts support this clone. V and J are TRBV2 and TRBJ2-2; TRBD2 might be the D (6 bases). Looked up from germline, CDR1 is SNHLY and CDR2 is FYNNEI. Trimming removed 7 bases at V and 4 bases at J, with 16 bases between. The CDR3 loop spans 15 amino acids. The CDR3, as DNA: TGTGCCAGCAACCCCCGGGACTCCCTCACCGGGGAGCTGTTTTTT. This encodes CASNPRDSLTGELFF. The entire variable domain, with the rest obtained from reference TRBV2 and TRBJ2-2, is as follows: EPEVTQTPSHQVTQMGQEVILRCVPISNHLYFYWYRQILGQKVEFLVSFYNNEISEKSEIFDDQFSVERPDGSNFTLKIRSTKLEDSAMYFCASNPRDSLTGELFFGEGSRLTVL.

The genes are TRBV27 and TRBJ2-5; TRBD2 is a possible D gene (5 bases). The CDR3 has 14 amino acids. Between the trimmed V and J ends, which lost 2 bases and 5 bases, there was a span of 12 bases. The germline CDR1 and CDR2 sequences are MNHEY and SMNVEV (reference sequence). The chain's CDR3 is CASSLEGEWETQYF. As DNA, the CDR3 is TGTGCCAGCAGTTTAGAGGGCGAGTGGGAGACCCAGTACTTC.

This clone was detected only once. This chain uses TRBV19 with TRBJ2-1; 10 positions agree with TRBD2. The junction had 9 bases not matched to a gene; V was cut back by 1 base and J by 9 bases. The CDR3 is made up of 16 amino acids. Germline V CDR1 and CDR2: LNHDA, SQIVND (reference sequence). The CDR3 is CASSIASGTSVTEQFF. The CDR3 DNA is TGTGCCAGTAGTATAGCCTCCGGGACTAGCGTTACTGAGCAGTTCTTC. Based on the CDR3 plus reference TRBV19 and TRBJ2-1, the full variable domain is DGGITQSPKYLFRKEGQNVTLSCEQNLNHDAMYWYRQDPGQGLRLIYYSQIVNDFQKGDIAEGYSVSREKKESFPLTVTSAQKNPTAFYLCASSIASGTSVTEQFFGPGTRLTVL.

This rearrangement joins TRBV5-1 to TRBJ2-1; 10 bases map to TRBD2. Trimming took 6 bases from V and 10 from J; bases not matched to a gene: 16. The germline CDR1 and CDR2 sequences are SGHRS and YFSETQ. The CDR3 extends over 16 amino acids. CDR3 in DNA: TGCGCCAGCAAAGTGCAACTAGCGGGGCCCAACAGGGAGCAGTTCTTC. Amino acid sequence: CASKVQLAGPNREQFF.

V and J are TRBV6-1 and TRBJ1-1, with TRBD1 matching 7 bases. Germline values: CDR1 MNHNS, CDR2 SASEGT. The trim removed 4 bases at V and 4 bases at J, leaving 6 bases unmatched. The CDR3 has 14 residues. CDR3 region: CASSVRQGVTEAFF. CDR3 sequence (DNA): TGTGCCAGCAGTGTTCGGCAGGGGGTCACTGAAGCTTTCTTT.

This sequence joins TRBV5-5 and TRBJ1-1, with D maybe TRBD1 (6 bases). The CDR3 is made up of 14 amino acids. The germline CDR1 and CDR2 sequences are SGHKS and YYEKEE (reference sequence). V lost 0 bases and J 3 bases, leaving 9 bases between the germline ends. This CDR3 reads CASSLVRGDTEAFF. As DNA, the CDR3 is TGTGCCAGCAGCTTGGTCAGGGGTGACACTGAAGCTTTCTTT.

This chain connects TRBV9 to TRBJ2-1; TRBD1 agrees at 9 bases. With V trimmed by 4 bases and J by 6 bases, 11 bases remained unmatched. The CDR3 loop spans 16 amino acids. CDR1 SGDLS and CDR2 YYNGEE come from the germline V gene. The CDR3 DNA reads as TGTGCCAGCAGCTTACAGGGGGCCCTCGCCAGCAATGAGCAGTTCTTC. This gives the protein CASSLQGALASNEQFF. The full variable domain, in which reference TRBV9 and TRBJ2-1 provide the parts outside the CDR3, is DSGVTQTPKHLITATGQRVTLRCSPRSGDLSVYWYQQSLDQGLQFLIQYYNGEERAKGNILERFSAQQFPDLHSELNLSSLELGDSALYFCASSLQGALASNEQFFGPGTRLTVL.

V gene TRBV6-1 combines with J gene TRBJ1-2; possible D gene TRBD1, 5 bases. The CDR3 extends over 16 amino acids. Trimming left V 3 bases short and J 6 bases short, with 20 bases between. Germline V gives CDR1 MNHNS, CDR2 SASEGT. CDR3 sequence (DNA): TGTGCCAGCAGTGACCCGAGCTGGGGCCGGGAGAATGGCTACACCTTC. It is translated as CASSDPSWGRENGYTF.

CDR3 bases: TGTGCCAGCAGCTCAGCAGGGTGGACGGACTATGGCTACACCTTC. As protein: CASSSAGWTDYGYTF. The J gene is TRBJ1-2, the V gene TRBV9, with D maybe TRBD1 (5 bases). Trimming took 4 bases from V and 3 from J, leaving 16 bases between them. CDR3 size: 15 residues. The germline V gene has CDR1 SGDLS and CDR2 YYNGEE.

The CDR3 DNA is TGTGCCAGCAGCCTAGGGGGGGGTAGGGAGCAGTTCTTC. Its protein product is CASSLGGGREQFF. V is TRBV11-3 and J is TRBJ2-1, with D possibly matching TRBD2 (7 bases). Germline V gene data show CDR1 as SGHNT and CDR2 as YENEEA. The CDR3 contains 13 residues. Trimming stripped 5 bases from V and 10 bases from J, with 15 bases between.

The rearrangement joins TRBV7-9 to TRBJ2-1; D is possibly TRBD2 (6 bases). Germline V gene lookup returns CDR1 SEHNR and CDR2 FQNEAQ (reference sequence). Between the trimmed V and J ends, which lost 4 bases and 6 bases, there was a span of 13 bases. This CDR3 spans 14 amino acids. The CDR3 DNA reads TGTGCCAGCAGCTCCGTGGCGGGGCCCAATGAGCAGTTCTTC. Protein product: CASSSVAGPNEQFF.

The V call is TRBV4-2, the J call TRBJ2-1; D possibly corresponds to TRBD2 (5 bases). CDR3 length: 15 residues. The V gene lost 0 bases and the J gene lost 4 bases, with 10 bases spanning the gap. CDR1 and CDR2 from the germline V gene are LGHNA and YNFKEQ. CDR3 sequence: CASSQEASLYNEQFF. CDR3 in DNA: TGTGCCAGCAGCCAAGAGGCTAGCTTATACAATGAGCAGTTCTTC.

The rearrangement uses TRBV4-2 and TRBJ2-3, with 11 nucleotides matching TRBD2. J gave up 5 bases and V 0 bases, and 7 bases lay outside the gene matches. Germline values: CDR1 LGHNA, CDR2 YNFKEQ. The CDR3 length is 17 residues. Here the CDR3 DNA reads TGTGCCAGCAGCCAAGACACTAGCGGGAGTTATGAAGATACGCAGTATTTT. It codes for CASSQDTSGSYEDTQYF.

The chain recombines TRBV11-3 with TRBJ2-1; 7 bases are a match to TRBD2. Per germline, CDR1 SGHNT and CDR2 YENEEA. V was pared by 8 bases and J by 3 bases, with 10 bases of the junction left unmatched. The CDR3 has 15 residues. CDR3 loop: CASPREDPDYNEQFF. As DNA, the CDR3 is TGTGCCAGCCCCCGGGAGGACCCGGACTACAATGAGCAGTTCTTC.

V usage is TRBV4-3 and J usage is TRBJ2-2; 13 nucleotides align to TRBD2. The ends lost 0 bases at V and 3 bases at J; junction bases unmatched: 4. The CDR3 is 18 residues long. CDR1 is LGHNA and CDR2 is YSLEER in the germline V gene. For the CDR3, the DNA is TGCGCCAGCAGCCAAGATTGGACTAGCGGGAGTTACACCGGGGAGCTGTTTTTT. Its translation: CASSQDWTSGSYTGELFF.

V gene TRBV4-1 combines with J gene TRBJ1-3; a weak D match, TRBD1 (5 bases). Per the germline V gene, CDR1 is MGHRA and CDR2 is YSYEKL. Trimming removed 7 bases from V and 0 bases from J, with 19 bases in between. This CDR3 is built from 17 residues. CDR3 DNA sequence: TGCGCCAGCAACCGTGGGCTCTGGACATCCTCTGGAAACACCATATATTTT. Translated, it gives CASNRGLWTSSGNTIYF.

CDR3: CASSALQGTDTQYF. The CDR3 DNA reads TGTGCCAGCAGCGCCCTACAGGGGACAGATACGCAGTATTTT. The chain joins TRBV9 to TRBJ2-3, with 7 bases matching TRBD1. V lost 3 bases and J lost 3; bases outside the gene matches: 4. CDR1 is SGDLS, CDR2 YYNGEE, per germline. The CDR3 covers 14 residues.

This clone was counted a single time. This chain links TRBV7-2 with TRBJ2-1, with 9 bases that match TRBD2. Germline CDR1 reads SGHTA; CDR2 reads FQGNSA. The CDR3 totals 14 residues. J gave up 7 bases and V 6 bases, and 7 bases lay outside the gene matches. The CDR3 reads CASRTSSGENEQFF. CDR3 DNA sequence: TGTGCCAGCAGGACGTCTAGCGGGGAGAATGAGCAGTTCTTC. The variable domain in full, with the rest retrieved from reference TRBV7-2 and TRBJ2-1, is GAGVSQSPSNKVTEKGKDVELRCDPISGHTALYWYRQSLGQGLEFLIYFQGNSAPDKSGLPSDRFSAERTGGSVSTLTIQRTQQEDSAVYLCASRTSSGENEQFFGPGTRLTVL.

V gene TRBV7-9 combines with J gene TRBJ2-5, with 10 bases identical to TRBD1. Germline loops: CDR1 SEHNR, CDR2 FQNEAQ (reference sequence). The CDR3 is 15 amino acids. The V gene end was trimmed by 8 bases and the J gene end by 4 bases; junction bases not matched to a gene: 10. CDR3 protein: CASQMTGGAGETQYF. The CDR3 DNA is TGTGCCAGCCAAATGACAGGGGGCGCGGGAGAGACCCAGTACTTC.